The clone carrying this TCR beta chain showed up many times. Noted time point: sample taken at primary tumor resection. The sequenced material consisted of unsorted whole RNA from tumor, nontumor lung or frozen PBMC. The data are from a study of spatial heterogeneity in lung cancer. TCRdb recomputed calls from the 5' RACE reads with MiXCR, one row per CDR3 protein. Of about 44,000 distinct CDR3 sequences in the sample, around 13% are singletons; the top ten hold 55% to 70%. The sequences come from PBMCs, collected at surgery. The clonotype comes from a male donor with early-stage non-small cell lung cancer.

CDR3 region: CSAIGLAGHPDTQYF. The CDR3 DNA is TGCAGTGCTATCGGACTAGCGGGACACCCAGATACGCAGTATTTT. The chain is built from TRBV20-1 and TRBJ2-3; 12 bases agree with TRBD2. The V and J ends lost 4 bases and 4 bases, in that order; junction bases with no gene match: 6. CDR3 size: 15 residues. Germline V CDR1 and CDR2: DFQATT, SNEGSKA (reference sequence).